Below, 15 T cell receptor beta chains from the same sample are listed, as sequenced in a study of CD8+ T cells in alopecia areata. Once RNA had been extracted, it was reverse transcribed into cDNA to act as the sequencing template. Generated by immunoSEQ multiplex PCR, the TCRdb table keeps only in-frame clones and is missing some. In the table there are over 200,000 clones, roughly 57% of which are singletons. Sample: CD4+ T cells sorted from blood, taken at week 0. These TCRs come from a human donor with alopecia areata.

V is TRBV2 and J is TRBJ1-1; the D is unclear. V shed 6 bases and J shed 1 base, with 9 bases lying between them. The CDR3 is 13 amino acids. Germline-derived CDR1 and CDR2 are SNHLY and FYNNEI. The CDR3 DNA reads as TGTGCCAGCAGCTGGAGGAAGAACACTGAAGCTTTCTTT. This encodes CASSWRKNTEAFF.

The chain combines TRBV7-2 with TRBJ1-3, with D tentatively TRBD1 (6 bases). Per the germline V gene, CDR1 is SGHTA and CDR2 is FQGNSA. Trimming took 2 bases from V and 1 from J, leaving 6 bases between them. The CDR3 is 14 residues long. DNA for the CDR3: TGTGCCAGCAGCTTACAGGGGTCTGGAAACACCATATATTTT. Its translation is CASSLQGSGNTIYF.

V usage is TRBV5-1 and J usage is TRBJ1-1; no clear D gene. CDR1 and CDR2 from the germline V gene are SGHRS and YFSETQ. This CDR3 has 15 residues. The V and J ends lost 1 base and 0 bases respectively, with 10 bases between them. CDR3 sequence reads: CASSLNPSMNTEAFF. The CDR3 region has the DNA TGCGCCAGCAGCTTGAACCCGAGCATGAACACTGAAGCTTTCTTT. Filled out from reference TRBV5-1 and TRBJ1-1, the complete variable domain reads KAGVTQTPRYLIKTRGQQVTLSCSPISGHRSVSWYQQTPGQGLQFLFEYFSETQRNKGNFPGRFSGRQFSNSRSEMNVSTLELGDSALYLCASSLNPSMNTEAFFGQGTRLTVV.

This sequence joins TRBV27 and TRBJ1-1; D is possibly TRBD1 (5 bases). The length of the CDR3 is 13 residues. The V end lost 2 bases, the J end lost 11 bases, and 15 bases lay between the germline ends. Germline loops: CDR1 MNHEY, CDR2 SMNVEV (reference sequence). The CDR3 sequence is CASSLIRIWGAFF. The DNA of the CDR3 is TGTGCCAGCAGTTTAATCCGGATCTGGGGCGCTTTCTTT.

The CDR3 sequence is CASSPGGYQETQYF. CDR3 sequence (DNA): TGCGCCAGCAGCCCTGGCGGCTACCAAGAGACCCAGTACTTC. The V and J genes are TRBV5-1 and TRBJ2-5; D is undetermined. Germline CDR1 reads SGHRS; CDR2 reads YFSETQ. CDR3 size: 14 residues. Trimming left V 4 bases short and J 0 bases short, with 10 bases between.

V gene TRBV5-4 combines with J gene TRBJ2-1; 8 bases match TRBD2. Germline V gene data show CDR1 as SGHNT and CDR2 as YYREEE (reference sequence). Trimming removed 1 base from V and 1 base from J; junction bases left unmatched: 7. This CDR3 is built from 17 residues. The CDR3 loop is CASSLSAGGHSYNEQFF. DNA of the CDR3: TGTGCCAGCAGCTTGTCGGCGGGGGGCCATTCCTACAATGAGCAGTTCTTC.

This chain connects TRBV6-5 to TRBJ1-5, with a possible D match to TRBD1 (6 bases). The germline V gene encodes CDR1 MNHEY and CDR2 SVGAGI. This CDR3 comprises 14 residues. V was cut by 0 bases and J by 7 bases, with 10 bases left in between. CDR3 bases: TGTGCCAGCAGTTACTCCTGGGGGGGCCAGCCCCAGCATTTT. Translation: CASSYSWGGQPQHF.

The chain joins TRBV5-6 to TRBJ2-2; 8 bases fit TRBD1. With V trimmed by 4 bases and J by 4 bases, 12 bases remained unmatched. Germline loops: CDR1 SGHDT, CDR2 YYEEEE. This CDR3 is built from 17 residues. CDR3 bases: TGTGCCAGCAGCCCAATGGCAGGGGGCGCGGGCACCGGGGAGCTGTTTTTT. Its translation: CASSPMAGGAGTGELFF. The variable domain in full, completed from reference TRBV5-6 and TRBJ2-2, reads DAGVTQSPTHLIKTRGQQVTLRCSPKSGHDTVSWYQQALGQGPQFIFQYYEEEERQRGNFPDRFSGHQFPNYSSELNVNALLLGDSALYLCASSPMAGGAGTGELFFGEGSRLTVL.

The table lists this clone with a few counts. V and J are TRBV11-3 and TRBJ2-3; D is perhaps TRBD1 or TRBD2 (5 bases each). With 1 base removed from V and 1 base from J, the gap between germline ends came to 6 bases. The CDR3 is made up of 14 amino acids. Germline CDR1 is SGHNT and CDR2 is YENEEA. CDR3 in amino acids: CASSLAGRTDTQYF. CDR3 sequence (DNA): TGTGCCAGCAGCTTAGCGGGGCGCACAGATACGCAGTATTTT.

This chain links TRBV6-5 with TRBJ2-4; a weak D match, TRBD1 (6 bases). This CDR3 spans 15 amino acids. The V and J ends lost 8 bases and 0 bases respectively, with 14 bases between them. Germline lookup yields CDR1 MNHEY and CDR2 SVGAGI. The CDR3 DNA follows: TGTGCCAGCCGTGCGACAGGACTAGCCAAAAACATTCAGTACTTC. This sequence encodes CASRATGLAKNIQYF.

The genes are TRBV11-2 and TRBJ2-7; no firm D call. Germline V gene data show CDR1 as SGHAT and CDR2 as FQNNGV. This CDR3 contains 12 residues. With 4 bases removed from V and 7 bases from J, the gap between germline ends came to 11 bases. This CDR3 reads CASSSPPREQYF. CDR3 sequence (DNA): TGTGCCAGCAGCTCTCCCCCGAGGGAGCAGTACTTC.

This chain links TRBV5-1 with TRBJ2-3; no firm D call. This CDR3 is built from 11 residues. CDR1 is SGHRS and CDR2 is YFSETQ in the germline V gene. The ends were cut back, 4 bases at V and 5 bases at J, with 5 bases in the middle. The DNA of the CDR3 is TGCGCCAGCAGCAGGGAAGATACGCAGTATTTT. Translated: CASSREDTQYF.

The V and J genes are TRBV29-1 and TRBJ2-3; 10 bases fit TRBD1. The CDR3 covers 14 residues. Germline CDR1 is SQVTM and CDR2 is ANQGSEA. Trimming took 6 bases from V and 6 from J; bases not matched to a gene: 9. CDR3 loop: CSVGTGVVTDTQYF. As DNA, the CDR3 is TGCAGCGTCGGGACAGGGGTTGTCACCGATACGCAGTATTTT.

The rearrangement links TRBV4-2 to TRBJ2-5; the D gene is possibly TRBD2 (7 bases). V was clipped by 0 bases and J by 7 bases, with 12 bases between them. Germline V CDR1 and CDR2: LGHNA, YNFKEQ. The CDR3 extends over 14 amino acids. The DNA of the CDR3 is TGTGCCAGCAGCCAAGATAGGGGGGGTGGGACCCAGTACTTC. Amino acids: CASSQDRGGGTQYF.

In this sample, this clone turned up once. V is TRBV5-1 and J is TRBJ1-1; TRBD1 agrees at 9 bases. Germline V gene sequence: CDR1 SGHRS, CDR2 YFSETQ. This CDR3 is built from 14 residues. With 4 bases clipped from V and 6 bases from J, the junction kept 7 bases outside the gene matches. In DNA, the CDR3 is TGCGCCAGCAGCGTAGGACAGGGGAGACCTGAAGCTTTCTTT. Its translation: CASSVGQGRPEAFF.